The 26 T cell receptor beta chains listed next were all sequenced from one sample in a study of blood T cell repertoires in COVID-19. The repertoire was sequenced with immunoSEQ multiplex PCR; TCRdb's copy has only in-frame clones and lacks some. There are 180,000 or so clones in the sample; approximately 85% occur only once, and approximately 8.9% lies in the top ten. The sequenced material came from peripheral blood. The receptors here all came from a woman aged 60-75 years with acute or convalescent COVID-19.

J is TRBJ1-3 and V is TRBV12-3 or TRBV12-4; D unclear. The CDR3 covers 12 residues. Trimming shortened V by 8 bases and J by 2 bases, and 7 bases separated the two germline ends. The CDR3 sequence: CASRGPGNTIYF. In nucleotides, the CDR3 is TGTGCCAGCCGGGGTCCTGGAAACACCATATATTTT.

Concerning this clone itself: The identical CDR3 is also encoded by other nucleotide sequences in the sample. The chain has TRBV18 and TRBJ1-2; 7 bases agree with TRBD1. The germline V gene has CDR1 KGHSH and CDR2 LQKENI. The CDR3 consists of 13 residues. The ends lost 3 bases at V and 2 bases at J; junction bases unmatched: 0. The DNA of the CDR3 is TGTGCCAGCTCACCGGGACAGAACTATGGCTACACCTTC. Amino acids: CASSPGQNYGYTF.

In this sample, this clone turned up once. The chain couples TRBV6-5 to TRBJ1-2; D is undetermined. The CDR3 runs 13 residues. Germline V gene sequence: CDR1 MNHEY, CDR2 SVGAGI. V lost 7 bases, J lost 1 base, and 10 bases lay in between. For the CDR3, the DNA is TGTGCCAGCAAAAGCCATGATAACTATGGCTACACCTTC. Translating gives CASKSHDNYGYTF.

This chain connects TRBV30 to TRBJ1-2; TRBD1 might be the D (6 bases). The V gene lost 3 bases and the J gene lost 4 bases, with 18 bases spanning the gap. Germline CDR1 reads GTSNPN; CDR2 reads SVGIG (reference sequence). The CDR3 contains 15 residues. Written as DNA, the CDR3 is TGTGCCTGGAGCTCCCCTGGGGGGGCTGGCTATGGCTACACCTTC. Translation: CAWSSPGGAGYGYTF. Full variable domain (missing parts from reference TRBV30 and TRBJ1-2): SQTIHQWPATLVQPVGSPLSLECTVEGTSNPNLYWYRQAAGRGLQLLFYSVGIGQISSEVPQNLSASRPQDRQFILSSKKLLLSDSGFYLCAWSSPGGAGYGYTFGSGTRLTVV.

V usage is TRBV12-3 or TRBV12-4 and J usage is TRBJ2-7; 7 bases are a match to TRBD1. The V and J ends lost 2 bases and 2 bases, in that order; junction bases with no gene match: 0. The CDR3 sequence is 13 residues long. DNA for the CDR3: TGTGCCAGCAGTTTACAGGGGGCCTACGAGCAGTACTTC. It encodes CASSLQGAYEQYF.

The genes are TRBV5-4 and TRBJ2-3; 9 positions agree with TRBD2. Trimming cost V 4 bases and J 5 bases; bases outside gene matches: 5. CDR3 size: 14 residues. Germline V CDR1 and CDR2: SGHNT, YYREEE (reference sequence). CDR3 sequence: CASSASGTVDTQYF. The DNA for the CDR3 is TGTGCCAGCAGCGCTAGCGGGACCGTAGATACGCAGTATTTT.

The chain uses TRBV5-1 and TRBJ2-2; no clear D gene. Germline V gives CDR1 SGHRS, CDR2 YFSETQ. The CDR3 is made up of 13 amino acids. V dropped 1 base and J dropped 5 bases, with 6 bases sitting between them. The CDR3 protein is CASSLQETGELFF. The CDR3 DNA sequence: TGCGCCAGCAGCTTGCAGGAAACCGGGGAGCTGTTTTTT.

The CDR3 nucleotides read TGTGCCAGCAGTTCGTCGGACAGTCCAAACACTGAAGCTTTCTTT. It is translated as CASSSSDSPNTEAFF. The gene calls are TRBV6-2 or TRBV6-3 and TRBJ1-1, with D perhaps TRBD1 (6 bases). Trimming stripped 4 bases from V and 2 bases from J, with 14 bases between. The germline CDR1 and CDR2 sequences are MNHEY and SVGEGT. This CDR3 comprises 15 residues.

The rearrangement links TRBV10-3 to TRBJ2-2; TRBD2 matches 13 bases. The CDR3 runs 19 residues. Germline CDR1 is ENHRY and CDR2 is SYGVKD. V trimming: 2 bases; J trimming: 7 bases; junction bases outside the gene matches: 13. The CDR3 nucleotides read TGTGCCATCAGTGAGACGTCGGGTCGACTAGCGGGAGGCGGCGGGGAGCTGTTTTTT. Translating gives CAISETSGRLAGGGGELFF.

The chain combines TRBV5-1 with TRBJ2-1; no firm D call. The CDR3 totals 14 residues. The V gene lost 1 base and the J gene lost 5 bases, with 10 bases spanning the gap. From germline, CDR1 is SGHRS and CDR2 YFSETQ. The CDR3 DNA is TGCGCCAGCAGCTTGAGGAGTAGCAACAATGAGCAGTTCTTC. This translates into CASSLRSSNNEQFF.

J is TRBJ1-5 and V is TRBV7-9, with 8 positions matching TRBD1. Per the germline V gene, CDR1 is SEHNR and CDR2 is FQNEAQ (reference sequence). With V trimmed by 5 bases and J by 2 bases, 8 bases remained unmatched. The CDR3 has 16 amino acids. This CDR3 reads CASSPQGALGNQPQHF. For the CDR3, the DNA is TGTGCCAGCAGCCCGCAGGGGGCCTTGGGCAATCAGCCCCAGCATTTT.

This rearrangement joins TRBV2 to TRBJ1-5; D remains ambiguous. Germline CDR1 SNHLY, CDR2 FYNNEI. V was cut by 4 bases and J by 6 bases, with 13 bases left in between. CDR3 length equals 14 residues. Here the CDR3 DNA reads TGTGCCAGCAGTGTATTGGCGGGAGTTCAGCCCCAGCATTTT. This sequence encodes CASSVLAGVQPQHF. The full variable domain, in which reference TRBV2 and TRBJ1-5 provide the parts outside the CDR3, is EPEVTQTPSHQVTQMGQEVILRCVPISNHLYFYWYRQILGQKVEFLVSFYNNEISEKSEIFDDQFSVERPDGSNFTLKIRSTKLEDSAMYFCASSVLAGVQPQHFGDGTRLSIL.

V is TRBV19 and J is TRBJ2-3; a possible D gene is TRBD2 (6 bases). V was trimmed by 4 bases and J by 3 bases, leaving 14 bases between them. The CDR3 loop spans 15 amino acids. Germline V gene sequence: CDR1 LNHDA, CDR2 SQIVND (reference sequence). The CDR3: CASSTGGAGTDTQYF. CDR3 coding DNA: TGTGCCAGTAGTACCGGAGGGGCCGGGACAGATACGCAGTATTTT.

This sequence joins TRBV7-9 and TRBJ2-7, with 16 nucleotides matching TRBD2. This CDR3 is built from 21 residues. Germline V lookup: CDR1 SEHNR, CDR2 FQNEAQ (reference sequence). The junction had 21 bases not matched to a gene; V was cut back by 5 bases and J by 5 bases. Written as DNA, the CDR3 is TGTGCCAGCAGCATGTACCGGGGACTAGCGGGAGGGCCCTCTTCGCGGAACGAGCAGTACGTC. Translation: CASSMYRGLAGGPSSRNEQYV.

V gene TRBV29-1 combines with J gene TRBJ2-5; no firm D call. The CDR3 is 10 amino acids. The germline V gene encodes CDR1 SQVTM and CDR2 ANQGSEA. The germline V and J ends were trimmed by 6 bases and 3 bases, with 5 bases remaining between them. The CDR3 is CSVLEETQYF. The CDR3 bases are TGCAGCGTGCTAGAAGAGACCCAGTACTTC.

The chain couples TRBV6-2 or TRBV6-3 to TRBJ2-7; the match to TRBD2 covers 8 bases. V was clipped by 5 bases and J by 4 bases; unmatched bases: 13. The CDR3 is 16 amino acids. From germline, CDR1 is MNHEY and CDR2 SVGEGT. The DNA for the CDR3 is TGTGCCAGCAGTCGGGGGGGATTAGGGACCTCTTACGAGCAGTACGTC. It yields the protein CASSRGGLGTSYEQYV.

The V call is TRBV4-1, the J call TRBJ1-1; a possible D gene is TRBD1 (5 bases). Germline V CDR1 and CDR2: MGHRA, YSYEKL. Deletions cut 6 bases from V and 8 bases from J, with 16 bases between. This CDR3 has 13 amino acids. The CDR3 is CASSEYTGAEAFF. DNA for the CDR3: TGCGCCAGCAGTGAATACACAGGAGCCGAAGCTTTCTTT.

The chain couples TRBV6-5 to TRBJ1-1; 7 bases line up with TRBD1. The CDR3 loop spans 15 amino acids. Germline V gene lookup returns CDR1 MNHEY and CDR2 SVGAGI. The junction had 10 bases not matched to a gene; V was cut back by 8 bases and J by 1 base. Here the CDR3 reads CASRKQGTKNTEAFF. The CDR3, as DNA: TGTGCCAGCCGAAAACAGGGGACAAAGAACACTGAAGCTTTCTTT.

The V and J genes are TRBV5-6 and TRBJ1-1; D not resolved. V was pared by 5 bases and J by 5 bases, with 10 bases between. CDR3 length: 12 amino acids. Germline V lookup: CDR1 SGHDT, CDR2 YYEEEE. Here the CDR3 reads CASRGPSTEAFF. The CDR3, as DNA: TGTGCCAGCAGAGGCCCTAGTACTGAAGCTTTCTTT.

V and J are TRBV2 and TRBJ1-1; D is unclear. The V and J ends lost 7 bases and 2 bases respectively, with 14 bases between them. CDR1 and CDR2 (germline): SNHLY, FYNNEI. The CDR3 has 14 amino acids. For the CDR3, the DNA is TGTGCCAGCACTCTTGAGGCGGCTAACACTGAAGCTTTCTTT. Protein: CASTLEAANTEAFF.

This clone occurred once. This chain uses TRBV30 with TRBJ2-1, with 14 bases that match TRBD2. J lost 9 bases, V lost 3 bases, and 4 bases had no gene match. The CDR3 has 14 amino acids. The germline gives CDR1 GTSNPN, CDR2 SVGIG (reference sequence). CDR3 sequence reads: CAWSRGLAGVEQFF. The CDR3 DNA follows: TGTGCCTGGAGCCGGGGACTAGCGGGAGTTGAGCAGTTCTTC.

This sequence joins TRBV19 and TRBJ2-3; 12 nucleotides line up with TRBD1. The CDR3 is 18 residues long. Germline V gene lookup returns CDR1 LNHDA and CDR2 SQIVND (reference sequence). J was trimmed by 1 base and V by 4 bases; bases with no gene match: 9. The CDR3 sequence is CASSSPGTGGLGTDTQYF. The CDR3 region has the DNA TGTGCCAGTAGTAGTCCCGGGACAGGGGGCTTAGGCACAGATACGCAGTATTTT.

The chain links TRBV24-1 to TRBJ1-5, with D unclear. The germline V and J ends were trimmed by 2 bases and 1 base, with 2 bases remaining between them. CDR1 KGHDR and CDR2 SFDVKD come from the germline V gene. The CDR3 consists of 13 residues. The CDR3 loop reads CATSDSSNQPQHF. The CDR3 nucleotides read TGTGCCACCAGTGATTCAAGCAATCAGCCCCAGCATTTT.

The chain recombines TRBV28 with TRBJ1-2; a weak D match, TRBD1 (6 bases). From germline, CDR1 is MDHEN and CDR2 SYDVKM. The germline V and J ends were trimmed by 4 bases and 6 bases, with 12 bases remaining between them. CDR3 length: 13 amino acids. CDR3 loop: CASSSRGADGYTF. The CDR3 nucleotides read TGTGCCAGCAGTTCCAGGGGCGCAGATGGCTACACCTTC.

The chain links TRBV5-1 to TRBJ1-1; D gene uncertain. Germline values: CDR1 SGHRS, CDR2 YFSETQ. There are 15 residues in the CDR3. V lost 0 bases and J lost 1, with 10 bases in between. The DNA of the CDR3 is TGCGCCAGCAGCTTGGTTGGGGAGGGGAACACTGAAGCTTTCTTT. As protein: CASSLVGEGNTEAFF. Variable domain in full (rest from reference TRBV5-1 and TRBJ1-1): KAGVTQTPRYLIKTRGQQVTLSCSPISGHRSVSWYQQTPGQGLQFLFEYFSETQRNKGNFPGRFSGRQFSNSRSEMNVSTLELGDSALYLCASSLVGEGNTEAFFGQGTRLTVV.

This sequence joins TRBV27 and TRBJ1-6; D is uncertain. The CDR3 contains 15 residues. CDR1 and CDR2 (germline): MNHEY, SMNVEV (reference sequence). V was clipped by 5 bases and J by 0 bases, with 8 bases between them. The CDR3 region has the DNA TGTGCCAGCAGTCCGAACTACTCCTATAATTCACCCCTCCACTTT. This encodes CASSPNYSYNSPLHF.